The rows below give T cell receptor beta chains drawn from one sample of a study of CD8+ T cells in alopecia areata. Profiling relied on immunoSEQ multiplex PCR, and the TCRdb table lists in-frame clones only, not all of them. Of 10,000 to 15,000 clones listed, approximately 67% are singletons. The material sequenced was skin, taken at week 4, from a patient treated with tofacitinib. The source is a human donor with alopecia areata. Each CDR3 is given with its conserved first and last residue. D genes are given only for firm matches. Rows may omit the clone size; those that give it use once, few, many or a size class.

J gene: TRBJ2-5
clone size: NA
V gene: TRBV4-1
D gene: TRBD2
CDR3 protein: CASSQERGWETQYF
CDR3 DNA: TGCGCCAGCAGCCAAGAGCGGGGGTGGGAGACCCAGTACTTC

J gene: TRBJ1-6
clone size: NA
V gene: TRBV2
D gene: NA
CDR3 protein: CASREEGHDNSPLHF
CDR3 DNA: TGTGCCAGCAGAGAGGAGGGGCACGATAATTCACCCCTCCACTTT

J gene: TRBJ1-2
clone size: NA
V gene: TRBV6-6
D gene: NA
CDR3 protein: CASYGEEGYTF
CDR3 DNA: TGTGCCAGCTACGGGGAAGAAGGCTACACCTTC

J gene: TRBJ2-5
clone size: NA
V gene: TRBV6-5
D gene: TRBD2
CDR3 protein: CASSYQSGGQETQYF
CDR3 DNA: TGTGCCAGCAGCTACCAATCGGGGGGCCAAGAGACCCAGTACTTC

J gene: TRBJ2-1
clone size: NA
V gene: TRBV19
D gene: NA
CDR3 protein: CASSNRINEQFF
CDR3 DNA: TGTGCCAGTAGTAATCGGATCAATGAGCAGTTCTTC

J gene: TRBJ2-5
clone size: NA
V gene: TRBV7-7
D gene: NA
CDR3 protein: CASSSQGWETQYF
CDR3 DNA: TGTGCTAGCAGCTCTCAGGGGTGGGAGACCCAGTACTTC

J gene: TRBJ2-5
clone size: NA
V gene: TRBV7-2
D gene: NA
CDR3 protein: CASSLTEWGTQYF
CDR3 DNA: TGTGCCAGCTCCCTGACGGAATGGGGGACCCAGTACTTC

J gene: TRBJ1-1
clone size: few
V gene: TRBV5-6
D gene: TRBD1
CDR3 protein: CASSLKWDRGAEAFF
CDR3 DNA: TGTGCCAGCAGCTTGAAATGGGACAGGGGCGCTGAAGCTTTCTTT

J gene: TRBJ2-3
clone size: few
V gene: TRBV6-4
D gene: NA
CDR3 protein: CASSEGLGGDTQYF
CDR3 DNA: TGTGCCAGCAGCGAGGGACTTGGAGGCGATACGCAGTATTTT

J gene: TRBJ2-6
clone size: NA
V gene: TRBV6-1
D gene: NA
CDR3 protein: CASRGTESGANVLTF
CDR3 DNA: TGTGCCAGCAGGGGAACAGAATCCGGGGCCAACGTCCTGACTTTC